The clone carrying this T cell receptor beta chain was observed a few times. Its antigen is undetermined. The data were taken from a study of CD8 T cells in ankylosing spondylitis. Whole-study results and caveats: Ankylosing spondylitis blood appeared to carry a characteristic TCR beta motif of roughly eight highly homologous variants.

Each CDR3 protein gets one entry after TCRdb re-called the 5' RACE reads with MiXCR. There are 350,000 to 450,000 distinct CDR3 sequences in the sample; roughly a quarter occur only once, and 0.89% lies in the top ten. Germline values: CDR1 SGHRS, CDR2 YFSETQ. There are 17 residues in the CDR3. V was pared by 1 base and J by 0 bases, with 14 bases between. Sequencing was performed on blood, either unsorted or a sorted T cell fraction (not recorded which). The TCR comes from a male donor with ankylosing spondylitis. The rearrangement uses TRBV5-1 and TRBJ1-3; a possible D gene is TRBD1 (6 bases). The CDR3, as DNA: TGCGCCAGCAGCTTGTCAGGGGACTACAACTCTGGAAACACCATATATTTT. As protein: CASSLSGDYNSGNTIYF.